Shown below are 17 T cell receptor beta chains from a single sample sequenced in a study of T cells after posttransplantation cyclophosphamide. Cells defined as naive were viable CD3+CD4+ or CD3+CD8+ and CCR7+CD45RA+CD45RO-CD95-CD27+CD28+. The data were produced by immunoSEQ multiplex PCR, yet TCRdb's version contains in-frame clones alone and is incomplete. Counted here are 25,000 to 40,000 clones, about 91% occurring once; the ten biggest clones make up 0.1%. Sequenced input: naive CD4+ T cells sorted from blood. The receptors here all came from a man aged 25 to 40 in good health and a related stem cell transplant donor.

This rearrangement joins TRBV28 to TRBJ1-5; no definite D call. CDR1 and CDR2 from the germline V gene are MDHEN and SYDVKM. Trimming stripped 1 base from V and 7 bases from J, with 11 bases between. This CDR3 has 14 amino acids. CDR3 loop: CASSLYGDSQPQHF. CDR3 DNA sequence: TGTGCCAGCAGTTTATACGGGGATAGCCAGCCCCAGCATTTT.

V is TRBV7-6 and J is TRBJ2-5; 14 bases map to TRBD2. J gave up 4 bases and V 5 bases, and 6 bases lay outside the gene matches. In germline, CDR1 is SGHVS, CDR2 FNYEAQ. This CDR3 has 16 residues. The CDR3 DNA sequence: TGTGCCAGCAGCCTAGGGACTAGCGGGGGAAGAGAGACCCAGTACTTC. Its translation is CASSLGTSGGRETQYF. Full variable domain (outside the CDR3, taken from reference TRBV7-6 and TRBJ2-5): GAGVSQSPRYKVTKRGQDVALRCDPISGHVSLYWYRQALGQGPEFLTYFNYEAQQDKSGLPNDRFSAERPEGSISTLTIQRTEQRDSAMYRCASSLGTSGGRETQYFGPGTRLLVL.

This clone was detected once. The chain couples TRBV6-1 to TRBJ2-1, with 9 bases fitting TRBD1. The germline V gene encodes CDR1 MNHNS and CDR2 SASEGT. The length of the CDR3 is 13 residues. V trimming: 4 bases; J trimming: 15 bases; junction bases outside the gene matches: 10. This CDR3 reads CASSGLLGTGPFF. CDR3 DNA: TGTGCCAGCAGTGGTCTTCTCGGGACAGGGCCGTTCTTC.

In its sample, this clone was seen a few times. The chain couples TRBV7-9 to TRBJ1-5; possibly TRBD1 for D (5 bases). CDR1 is SEHNR and CDR2 is FQNEAQ in the germline V gene (reference sequence). Trimming took off 5 bases at V and 3 bases at J, with 11 bases between the two ends. The CDR3 totals 14 residues. The chain's CDR3 is CASSRGGYNQPQHF. DNA of the CDR3: TGTGCCAGCAGCCGGGGGGGATACAATCAGCCCCAGCATTTT.

The V and J genes are TRBV7-6 and TRBJ2-7, with TRBD1 identical over 10 bases. The CDR3 loop spans 16 amino acids. Germline values: CDR1 SGHVS, CDR2 FNYEAQ. The V gene end was trimmed by 2 bases and the J gene end by 5 bases; junction bases not matched to a gene: 9. The CDR3 DNA is TGTGCCAGCAGCTTAAAAAGCGGGACAGGGGTTCACGAGCAGTACTTC. This sequence encodes CASSLKSGTGVHEQYF.

The CDR3 spells CASSLNSGGSTDTQYF. In DNA form, the CDR3 reads TGCGCCAGCAGCTTGAATAGCGGGGGCTCAACAGATACGCAGTATTTT. V usage is TRBV5-1 and J usage is TRBJ2-3; the match to TRBD2 covers 9 bases. CDR1 is SGHRS and CDR2 is YFSETQ in the germline V gene. This CDR3 contains 16 residues. J gave up 3 bases and V 1 base, and 6 bases lay outside the gene matches.

The chain couples TRBV19 to TRBJ1-5; possible D gene TRBD1, 6 bases. Trimming cost V 5 bases and J 5 bases, with 16 bases left between them. CDR1 and CDR2 (germline): LNHDA, SQIVND (reference sequence). The CDR3 has 15 residues. CDR3 nucleotide sequence: TGTGCCAGTAGTTCGGTAACGGGGGGCGATCAGCCCCAGCATTTT. Its protein product is CASSSVTGGDQPQHF.

The chain is built from TRBV5-1 and TRBJ1-1; D gene unclear. The germline gives CDR1 SGHRS, CDR2 YFSETQ. V was clipped by 1 base and J by 4 bases, with 11 bases between them. This CDR3 is built from 14 residues. CDR3 nucleotides: TGCGCCAGCAGCTTGTCGGGATACGGCACTGAAGCTTTCTTT. This translates into CASSLSGYGTEAFF.

The V gene is TRBV7-2, the J gene TRBJ2-7; tentatively, D is TRBD2 (5 bases). Deletions cut 3 bases from V and 0 bases from J, with 15 bases between. Germline V gene data show CDR1 as SGHTA and CDR2 as FQGNSA. There are 16 residues in the CDR3. CDR3 nucleotide sequence: TGTGCCAGCAGCTTCTCCCGGGGTCCGCACTCCTACGAGCAGTACTTC. Amino acids: CASSFSRGPHSYEQYF.

The chain couples TRBV5-4 to TRBJ1-2; D may be TRBD1 (6 bases). The CDR3 loop spans 14 amino acids. Germline-derived CDR1 and CDR2 are SGHNT and YYREEE (reference sequence). Trimming cost V 6 bases and J 1 base, with 13 bases left between them. The CDR3 loop reads CASTPDRFNYGYTF. CDR3 sequence (DNA): TGTGCCAGCACCCCGGACAGATTTAACTATGGCTACACCTTC.

This chain links TRBV29-1 with TRBJ2-3; 8 nucleotides agree with TRBD1. The germline V gene has CDR1 SQVTM and CDR2 ANQGSEA. The CDR3 runs to 15 residues. Losses at the gene ends were 7 bases for V and 0 bases for J; bases not matched to a gene: 9. DNA for the CDR3: TGCAGCGCTCCACCCCAGGGGGCTAGCACAGATACGCAGTATTTT. Amino acids: CSAPPQGASTDTQYF.

V and J are TRBV27 and TRBJ2-1; TRBD1 agrees at 7 bases. The germline V gene encodes CDR1 MNHEY and CDR2 SMNVEV (reference sequence). The J segment lost 0 bases and the V segment lost 4 bases, leaving 3 bases of the junction unmatched. CDR3 size: 15 residues. CDR3 DNA: TGTGCCAGCAGTTCACAGGGGAGCTCCTACAATGAGCAGTTCTTC. It specifies CASSSQGSSYNEQFF.

The V gene is TRBV7-4, the J gene TRBJ1-3; 8 bases align to TRBD1. V trimming: 5 bases; J trimming: 0 bases; junction bases outside the gene matches: 9. The CDR3 has 17 amino acids. The germline V gene has CDR1 SGHVT and CDR2 SQSDAQ. The CDR3 here is CASSRGTGDHSGNTIYF. The CDR3 nucleotides are TGTGCCAGCAGCCGTGGGACAGGCGACCACTCTGGAAACACCATATATTTT.

This rearrangement joins TRBV19 to TRBJ1-1; D gene uncertain. V lost 7 bases and J 1 base, leaving 16 bases between the germline ends. Germline values: CDR1 LNHDA, CDR2 SQIVND (reference sequence). The CDR3 is made up of 15 amino acids. CDR3 in DNA: TGTGCCAGTACGCAAGCCTTGGTCGGGAACACTGAAGCTTTCTTT. Its protein is CASTQALVGNTEAFF.

This clone was recorded only once. The CDR3 reads CASSQHSTSTDTQYF. The DNA of the CDR3 is TGCGCCAGCAGTCAACATAGTACTAGCACAGATACGCAGTATTTT. The V and J genes are TRBV23-1 and TRBJ2-3, with no clear D. TRBV23-1 is assigned to the ORF class and has an uncertain function. Trimming stripped 2 bases from V and 0 bases from J, with 9 bases between. The CDR3 runs to 15 residues.

This chain connects TRBV5-6 to TRBJ1-2; D is ambiguous. With 4 bases removed from V and 0 bases from J, the gap between germline ends came to 13 bases. Germline lookup yields CDR1 SGHDT and CDR2 YYEEEE. The CDR3 sequence is 15 residues long. CDR3 protein: CASSTRGGANYGYTF. DNA of the CDR3: TGTGCCAGCAGCACTAGAGGCGGAGCTAACTATGGCTACACCTTC. Drawing the rest from reference TRBV5-6 and TRBJ1-2, the complete variable domain is DAGVTQSPTHLIKTRGQQVTLRCSPKSGHDTVSWYQQALGQGPQFIFQYYEEEERQRGNFPDRFSGHQFPNYSSELNVNALLLGDSALYLCASSTRGGANYGYTFGSGTRLTVV.

The chain uses TRBV7-2 and TRBJ1-2; TRBD1 agrees at 11 bases. The CDR3 is 15 amino acids. V lost 0 bases, J lost 6 bases, and 3 bases stayed unmatched. The germline gives CDR1 SGHTA, CDR2 FQGNSA. The CDR3 DNA follows: TGTGCCAGCAGCTTAGCACGGACAGGGGGCAATGGCTACACCTTC. Translated: CASSLARTGGNGYTF.